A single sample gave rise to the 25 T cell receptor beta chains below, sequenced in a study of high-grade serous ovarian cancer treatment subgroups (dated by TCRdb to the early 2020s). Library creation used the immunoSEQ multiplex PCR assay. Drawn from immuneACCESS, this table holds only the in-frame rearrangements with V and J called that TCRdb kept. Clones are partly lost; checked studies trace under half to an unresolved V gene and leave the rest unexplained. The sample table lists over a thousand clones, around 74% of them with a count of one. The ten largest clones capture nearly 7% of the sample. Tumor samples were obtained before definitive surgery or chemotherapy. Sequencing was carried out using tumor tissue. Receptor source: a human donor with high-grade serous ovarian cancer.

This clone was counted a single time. Here the CDR3 DNA reads TGTGCCAGTAGCTTCCTCCGGGTCCCCGACGACATTCAGTACTTC. This codes for CASSFLRVPDDIQYF. V usage is TRBV19 and J usage is TRBJ2-4; D unresolved. The CDR3 has 15 amino acids. The V gene's germline CDR1 is LNHDA and CDR2 SQIVND (reference sequence). Deletions cut 6 bases from V and 8 bases from J, with 20 bases between.

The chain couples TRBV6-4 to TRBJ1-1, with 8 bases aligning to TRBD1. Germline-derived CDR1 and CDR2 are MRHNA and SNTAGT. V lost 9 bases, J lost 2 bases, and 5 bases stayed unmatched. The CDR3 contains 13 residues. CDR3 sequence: CASSQGDNTEAFF. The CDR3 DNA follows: TGTGCCAGTTCACAGGGGGACAACACTGAAGCTTTCTTT.

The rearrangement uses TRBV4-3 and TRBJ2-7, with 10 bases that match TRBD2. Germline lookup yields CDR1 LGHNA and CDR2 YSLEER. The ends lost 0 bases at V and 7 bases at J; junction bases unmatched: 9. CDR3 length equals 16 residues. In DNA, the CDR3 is TGCGCCAGCAGCCAAGATCTAACTAGCGGGACGGGGGAGCAGTACTTC. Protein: CASSQDLTSGTGEQYF.

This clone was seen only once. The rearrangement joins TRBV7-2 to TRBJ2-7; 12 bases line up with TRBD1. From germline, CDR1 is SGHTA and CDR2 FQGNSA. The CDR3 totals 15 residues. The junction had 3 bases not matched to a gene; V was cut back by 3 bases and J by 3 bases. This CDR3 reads CASSLGTGGLYEQYF. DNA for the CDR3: TGTGCCAGCAGCTTGGGGACAGGGGGCCTCTACGAGCAGTACTTC. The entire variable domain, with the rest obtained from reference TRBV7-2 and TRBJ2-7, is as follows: GAGVSQSPSNKVTEKGKDVELRCDPISGHTALYWYRQSLGQGLEFLIYFQGNSAPDKSGLPSDRFSAERTGGSVSTLTIQRTQQEDSAVYLCASSLGTGGLYEQYFGPGTRLTVT.

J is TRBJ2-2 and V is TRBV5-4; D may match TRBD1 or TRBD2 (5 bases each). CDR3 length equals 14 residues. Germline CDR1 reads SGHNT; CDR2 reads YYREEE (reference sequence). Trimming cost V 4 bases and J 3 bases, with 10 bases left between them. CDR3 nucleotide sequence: TGTGCCAGCAGCAGAGGGGTTGACACCGGGGAGCTGTTTTTT. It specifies CASSRGVDTGELFF.

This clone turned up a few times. The DNA for the CDR3 is TGTGCCAGCAGTTTACCCTTGGCCCCATTTGGCTACACCTTC. This gives the protein CASSLPLAPFGYTF. The gene calls are TRBV28 and TRBJ1-2; D gene uncertain. The germline V and J ends were trimmed by 2 bases and 7 bases, with 14 bases remaining between them. CDR3 length equals 14 residues. CDR1 MDHEN and CDR2 SYDVKM come from the germline V gene.

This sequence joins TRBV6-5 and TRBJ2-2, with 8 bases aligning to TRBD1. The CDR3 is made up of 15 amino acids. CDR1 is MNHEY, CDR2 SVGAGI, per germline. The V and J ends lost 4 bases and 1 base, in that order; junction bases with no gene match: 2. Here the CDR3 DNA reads TGTGCCAGCAGTTCCGGACAGGGGAACACCGGGGAGCTGTTTTTT. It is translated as CASSSGQGNTGELFF.

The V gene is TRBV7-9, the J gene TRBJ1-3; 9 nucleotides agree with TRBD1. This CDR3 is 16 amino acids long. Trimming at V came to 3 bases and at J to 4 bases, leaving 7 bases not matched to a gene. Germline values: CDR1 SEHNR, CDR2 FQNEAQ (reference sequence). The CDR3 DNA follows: TGTGCCAGCAGCTTCCCGGACAGGGGTTGGGGAAACACCATATATTTT. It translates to CASSFPDRGWGNTIYF.

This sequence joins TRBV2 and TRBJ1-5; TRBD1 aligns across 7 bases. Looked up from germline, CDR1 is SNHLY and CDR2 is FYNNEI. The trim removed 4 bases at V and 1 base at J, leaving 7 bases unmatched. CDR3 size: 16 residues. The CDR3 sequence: CASSAQGVASNQPQHF. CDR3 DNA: TGTGCCAGCAGTGCGCAGGGGGTGGCAAGCAATCAGCCCCAGCATTTT.

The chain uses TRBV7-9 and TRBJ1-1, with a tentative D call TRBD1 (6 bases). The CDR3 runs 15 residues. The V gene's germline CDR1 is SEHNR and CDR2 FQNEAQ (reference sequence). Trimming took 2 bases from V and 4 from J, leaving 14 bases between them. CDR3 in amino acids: CASSLKGGVGTEAFF. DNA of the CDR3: TGTGCCAGCAGCTTAAAGGGGGGAGTTGGCACTGAAGCTTTCTTT.

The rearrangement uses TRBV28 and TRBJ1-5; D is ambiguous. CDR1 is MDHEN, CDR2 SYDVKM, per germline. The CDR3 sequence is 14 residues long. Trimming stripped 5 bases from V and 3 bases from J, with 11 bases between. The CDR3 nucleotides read TGTGCCAGCAGTATAGTCCAGCTCAATCAGCCCCAGCATTTT. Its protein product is CASSIVQLNQPQHF.

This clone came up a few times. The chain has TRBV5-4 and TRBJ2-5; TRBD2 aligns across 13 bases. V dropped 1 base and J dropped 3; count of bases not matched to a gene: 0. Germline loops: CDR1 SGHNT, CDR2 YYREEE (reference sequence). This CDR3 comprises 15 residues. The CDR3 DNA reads TGTGCCAGCAGCTTGACTAGCGGGAGGGAAGAGACCCAGTACTTC. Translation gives CASSLTSGREETQYF.

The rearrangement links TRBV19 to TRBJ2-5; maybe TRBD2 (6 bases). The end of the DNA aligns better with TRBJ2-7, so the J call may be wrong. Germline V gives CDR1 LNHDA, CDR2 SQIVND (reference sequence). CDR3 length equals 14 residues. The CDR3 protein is CASSTLADTYEQYF. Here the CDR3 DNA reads TGTGCCAGTAGTACCTTAGCGGATACCTACGAGCAGTACTTC.

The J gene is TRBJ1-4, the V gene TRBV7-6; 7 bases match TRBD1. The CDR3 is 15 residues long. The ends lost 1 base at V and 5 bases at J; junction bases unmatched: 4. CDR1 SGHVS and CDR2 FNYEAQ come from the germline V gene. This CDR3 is CASSLEPGGNEKLFF. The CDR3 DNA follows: TGTGCCAGCAGCTTAGAACCAGGGGGAAATGAAAAACTGTTTTTT.

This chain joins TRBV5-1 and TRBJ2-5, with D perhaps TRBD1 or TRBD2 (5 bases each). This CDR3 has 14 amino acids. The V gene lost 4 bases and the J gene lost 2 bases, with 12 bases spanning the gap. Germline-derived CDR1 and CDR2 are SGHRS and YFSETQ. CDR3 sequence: CASSPVGEQETQYF. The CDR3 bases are TGCGCCAGCAGCCCGGTGGGGGAACAAGAGACCCAGTACTTC. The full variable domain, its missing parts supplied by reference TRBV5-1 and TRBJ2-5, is KAGVTQTPRYLIKTRGQQVTLSCSPISGHRSVSWYQQTPGQGLQFLFEYFSETQRNKGNFPGRFSGRQFSNSRSEMNVSTLELGDSALYLCASSPVGEQETQYFGPGTRLLVL.

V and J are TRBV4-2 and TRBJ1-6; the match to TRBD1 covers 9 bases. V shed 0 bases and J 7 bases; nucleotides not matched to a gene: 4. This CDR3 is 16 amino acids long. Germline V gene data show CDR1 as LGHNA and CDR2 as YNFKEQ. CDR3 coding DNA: TGTGCCAGCAGCCAAGATGAGGGGACAGGGAATTCACCCCTCCACTTT. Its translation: CASSQDEGTGNSPLHF.

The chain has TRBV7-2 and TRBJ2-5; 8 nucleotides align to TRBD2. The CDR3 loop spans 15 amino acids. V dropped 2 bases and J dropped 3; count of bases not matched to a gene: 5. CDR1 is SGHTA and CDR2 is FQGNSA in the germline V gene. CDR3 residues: CASSLQLAAKETQYF. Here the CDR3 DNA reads TGTGCCAGCAGCTTACAACTAGCGGCAAAAGAGACCCAGTACTTC.

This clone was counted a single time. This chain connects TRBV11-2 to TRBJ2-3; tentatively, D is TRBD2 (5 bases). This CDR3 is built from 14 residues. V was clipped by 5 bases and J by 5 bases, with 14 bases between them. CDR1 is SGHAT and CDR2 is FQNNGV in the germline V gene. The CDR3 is CASSLDWTLDTQYF. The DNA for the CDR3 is TGTGCCAGCAGCCTGGACTGGACTTTAGATACGCAGTATTTT.

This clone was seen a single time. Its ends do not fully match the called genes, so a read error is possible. The CDR3 sequence: CTSSHTRGTVEKLFF. CDR3 nucleotide sequence: TGCACCAGCAGCCATACAAGAGGGACAGTTGAAAAACTGTTTTTT. This chain uses TRBV4-1 with TRBJ1-4, with 7 bases aligning to TRBD1. This CDR3 is built from 15 residues. Germline-derived CDR1 and CDR2 are MGHRA and YSYEKL.

This CDR3 is CASKGPRGNEQFF. In DNA, the CDR3 is TGTGCCAGTAAAGGACCCCGGGGCAATGAGCAGTTCTTC. The V gene is TRBV19, the J gene TRBJ2-1; TRBD2 might be the D (5 bases). CDR1 and CDR2 (germline): LNHDA, SQIVND (reference sequence). The CDR3 is 13 amino acids. The germline V and J ends were trimmed by 7 bases and 6 bases, with 13 bases remaining between them.

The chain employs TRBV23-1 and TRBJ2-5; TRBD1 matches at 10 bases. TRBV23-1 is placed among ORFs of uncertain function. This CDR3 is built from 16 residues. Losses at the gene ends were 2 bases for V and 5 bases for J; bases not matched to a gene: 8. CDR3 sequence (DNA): TGCGCCAGCAGTCAAGTCCGAGGGACAGGGGCTGAGACCCAGTACTTC. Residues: CASSQVRGTGAETQYF.

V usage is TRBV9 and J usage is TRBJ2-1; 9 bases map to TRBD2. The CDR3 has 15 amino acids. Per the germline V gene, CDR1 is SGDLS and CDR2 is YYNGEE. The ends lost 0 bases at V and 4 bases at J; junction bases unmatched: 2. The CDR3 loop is CASSVASGTYNEQFF. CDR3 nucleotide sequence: TGTGCCAGCAGCGTAGCTAGCGGGACATACAATGAGCAGTTCTTC.

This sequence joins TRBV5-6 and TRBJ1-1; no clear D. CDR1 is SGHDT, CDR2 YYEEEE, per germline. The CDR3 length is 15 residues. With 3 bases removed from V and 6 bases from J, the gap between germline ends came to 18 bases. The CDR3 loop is CASSSILGPAPEAFF. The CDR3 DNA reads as TGTGCCAGCAGCTCGATCCTTGGACCCGCCCCTGAAGCTTTCTTT.

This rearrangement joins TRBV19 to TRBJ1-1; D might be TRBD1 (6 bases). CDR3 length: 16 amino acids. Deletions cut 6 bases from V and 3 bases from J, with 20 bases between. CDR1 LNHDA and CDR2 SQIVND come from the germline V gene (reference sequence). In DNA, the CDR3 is TGTGCCAGTAGCCTTCTTCTCGGGAGGGGGTACACTGAAGCTTTCTTT. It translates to CASSLLLGRGYTEAFF.

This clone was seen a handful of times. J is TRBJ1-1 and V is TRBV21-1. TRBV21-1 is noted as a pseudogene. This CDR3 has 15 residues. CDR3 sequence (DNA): TGTGCCAGCAGAAGGGACTACACAATTCGCACTGAAGCTTTCTTT. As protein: CASRRDYTIRTEAFF.